The 21 T cell receptor beta chains below were found in one sample sequenced in a study of TIL therapy for anti-PD-1-resistant metastatic lung cancer. This was the immunoSEQ v3 assay. Generated by immunoSEQ multiplex PCR, the TCRdb table keeps only in-frame clones and is missing some. The data hold under 100,000 clones, with 50% to 70% observed a single time. Specified time point: pre-treatment sample, taken before nivolumab and TIL therapy. Tumor tissue came from excised metastases, mostly pleural nodules or supraclavicular lymph nodes. The sequences come from tumor tissue, collected at baseline. The origin of the receptors is a person aged 25-79 years with non-small cell lung cancer.

The chain joins TRBV15 to TRBJ2-5, with D unclear. Germline V lookup: CDR1 LNHNV, CDR2 YYDKDF (reference sequence). The CDR3 contains 17 residues. V lost 0 bases to trimming and J lost 5 bases, with 19 bases between them. Here the CDR3 DNA reads TGTGCCACCAGCAGAGATGTCAGTAGGGCGGCGCAGGAGACCCAGTACTTC. Encoded protein: CATSRDVSRAAQETQYF. Combining the CDR3 with reference TRBV15 and TRBJ2-5 gives the whole variable domain DAMVIQNPRYQVTQFGKPVTLSCSQTLNHNVMYWYQQKSSQAPKLLFHYYDKDFNNEADTPDNFQSRRPNTSFCFLDIRSPGLGDTAMYLCATSRDVSRAAQETQYFGPGTRLLVL.

The V and J genes are TRBV7-8 and TRBJ2-1; 8 nucleotides line up with TRBD2. The CDR3 is made up of 17 amino acids. Trimming removed 0 bases from V and 4 bases from J; junction bases left unmatched: 8. Germline V gene sequence: CDR1 SGHVS, CDR2 FQNEAQ. DNA of the CDR3: TGTGCCAGCAGCTTAGCGGACGGGGGGGCAGGATACAATGAGCAGTTCTTC. Translated, it gives CASSLADGGAGYNEQFF.

This clone was seen a few times. This sequence joins TRBV6-6 and TRBJ2-1; maybe TRBD1 (6 bases). The CDR3 runs to 14 residues. The V end was cut by 9 bases, the J end by 2 bases, with 14 bases between. The germline gives CDR1 MNHNY, CDR2 SVGAGI (reference sequence). The CDR3 DNA reads TGTGCCAGTCGAGACAGGAGTGCCTACAATGAGCAGTTCTTC. This encodes CASRDRSAYNEQFF.

This clone was picked up a small number of times. The chain couples TRBV4-1 to TRBJ2-5; D uncertain. The CDR3 length is 17 residues. Trimming took off 0 bases at V and 3 bases at J, with 17 bases between the two ends. Germline lookup yields CDR1 MGHRA and CDR2 YSYEKL. CDR3 in DNA: TGCGCCAGCAGCCAAGACCCCCTCGCGATTGGGGAAGAGACCCAGTACTTC. It is translated as CASSQDPLAIGEETQYF.

This clone was detected a few times. The rearrangement links TRBV19 to TRBJ1-5; D is perhaps TRBD1 (6 bases). Germline lookup yields CDR1 LNHDA and CDR2 SQIVND (reference sequence). This CDR3 has 12 residues. Trimming left V 7 bases short and J 6 bases short, with 10 bases between. The CDR3 loop reads CASTRGSQPQHF. The CDR3 nucleotides are TGTGCCAGTACCAGGGGCAGTCAGCCCCAGCATTTT.

The J gene is TRBJ2-1, the V gene TRBV5-1; D is unresolved. This CDR3 is built from 16 residues. Trimming pared 4 bases from V and 6 bases from J, leaving 20 bases between. The germline V gene encodes CDR1 SGHRS and CDR2 YFSETQ. CDR3 protein: CASSPTGHMLVNEQFF. Written as DNA, the CDR3 is TGCGCCAGCAGCCCAACCGGGCACATGCTTGTCAATGAGCAGTTCTTC.

This chain uses TRBV5-4 with TRBJ2-2; D gene ambiguous. Germline loops: CDR1 SGHNT, CDR2 YYREEE (reference sequence). The CDR3 length is 17 residues. Trimming removed 1 base at V and 0 bases at J, with 13 bases between. CDR3 loop: CASSLNLVAANTGELFF. The CDR3 nucleotides read TGTGCCAGCAGCTTGAATCTGGTAGCTGCGAACACCGGGGAGCTGTTTTTT.

This clone has a handful of counts. The chain links TRBV6-5 to TRBJ2-7, with no clear D. Germline assignment: CDR1 MNHEY and CDR2 SVGAGI. The ends were cut back, 4 bases at V and 5 bases at J, with 12 bases in the middle. The CDR3 is 13 residues long. Here the CDR3 reads CASSFGHSNEQYF. In nucleotides, the CDR3 is TGTGCCAGCAGTTTCGGGCATTCCAACGAGCAGTACTTC.

The chain combines TRBV4-2 with TRBJ2-7; D is undetermined. Trimming pared 4 bases from V and 7 bases from J, leaving 20 bases between. There are 15 residues in the CDR3. Germline values: CDR1 LGHNA, CDR2 YNFKEQ. The CDR3 protein is CASSPLNAELGEQYF. DNA for the CDR3: TGTGCCAGCAGCCCTCTAAATGCCGAGTTGGGGGAGCAGTACTTC.

For the CDR3, the DNA is TGTGCCAGCAGCCAAGACTTATCAAACTATGGCTACACCTTC. Protein: CASSQDLSNYGYTF. The chain recombines TRBV5-4 with TRBJ1-2; no clear D gene. Trimming took off 4 bases at V and 2 bases at J, with 12 bases between the two ends. The CDR3 extends over 14 amino acids. CDR1 is SGHNT, CDR2 YYREEE, per germline (reference sequence). Supplemented by reference TRBV5-4 and TRBJ1-2, the full variable domain reads ETGVTQSPTHLIKTRGQQVTLRCSSQSGHNTVSWYQQALGQGPQFIFQYYREEENGRGNFPPRFSGLQFPNYSSELNVNALELDDSALYLCASSQDLSNYGYTFGSGTRLTVV.

This rearrangement joins TRBV21-1 to TRBJ2-1; the table's D call of TRBD2 was not tested on the DNA. TRBV21-1 is shown as a pseudogene. CDR3 size: 16 residues. The CDR3 sequence: CASSRSQAGIYNEQFF. The CDR3 DNA reads as TGTGCCAGCAGCAGAAGCCAAGCGGGGATCTACAATGAGCAGTTCTTC.

The gene calls are TRBV4-3 and TRBJ2-5; 7 positions agree with TRBD1. V gave up 5 bases and J gave up 5 bases; unmatched junction bases: 11. The CDR3 has 15 residues. Germline-derived CDR1 and CDR2 are LGHNA and YSLEER. The CDR3 protein is CASSNQGGARETQYF. CDR3 DNA sequence: TGCGCCAGCAGCAACCAAGGGGGCGCGAGGGAGACCCAGTACTTC.

This chain joins TRBV27 and TRBJ2-1; 15 nucleotides line up with TRBD2. The CDR3 is 15 residues long. Trimming removed 5 bases from V and 9 bases from J; junction bases left unmatched: 5. The germline gives CDR1 MNHEY, CDR2 SMNVEV (reference sequence). For the CDR3, the DNA is TGTGCCAGCAGTAGTGGACTAGCGGGAGGGGTTGAGCAGTTCTTC. This codes for CASSSGLAGGVEQFF.

A few counts support this clone. This chain connects TRBV19 to TRBJ1-5; the D gene is possibly TRBD1 (5 bases). This CDR3 is 15 amino acids long. Germline V CDR1 and CDR2: LNHDA, SQIVND (reference sequence). Between the trimmed V and J ends, which lost 5 bases and 4 bases, there was a span of 15 bases. The CDR3 spells CASSPTGRPNQPQHF. CDR3 DNA: TGTGCCAGTAGTCCCACGGGACGGCCTAATCAGCCCCAGCATTTT.

The chain joins TRBV24-1 to TRBJ1-5; D gene uncertain. This CDR3 is 14 amino acids long. Trimming took 6 bases from V and 6 from J, leaving 14 bases between them. Germline values: CDR1 KGHDR, CDR2 SFDVKD. The CDR3 DNA follows: TGTGCCACCAGTCCTATTGGGAGAACTCAGCCCCAGCATTTT. Its protein is CATSPIGRTQPQHF.

The rearrangement joins TRBV23-1 to TRBJ2-3; TRBD2 agrees at 9 bases. TRBV23-1 is designated an ORF whose function remains uncertain. This CDR3 is built from 16 residues. The V and J ends lost 4 bases and 4 bases, in that order; junction bases with no gene match: 9. CDR3 residues: CASSRFSGSRADTQYF. CDR3 DNA: TGCGCCAGCAGTCGTTTTAGCGGGAGTAGAGCAGATACGCAGTATTTT.

The rearrangement links TRBV5-1 to TRBJ1-1; D uncertain. The CDR3 is 14 amino acids. CDR1 SGHRS and CDR2 YFSETQ come from the germline V gene. V lost 1 base to trimming and J lost 1 base, with 8 bases between them. DNA of the CDR3: TGCGCCAGCAGCTTGTTTGGGGAGAACACTGAAGCTTTCTTT. It encodes CASSLFGENTEAFF.

J is TRBJ1-4 and V is TRBV6-2 or TRBV6-3; the D gene is possibly TRBD1 (5 bases). The CDR3 is 14 amino acids. Between the trimmed V and J ends, which lost 4 bases and 6 bases, there was a span of 12 bases. The V gene's germline CDR1 is MNHEY and CDR2 SVGEGT. The CDR3 spells CASSFPGLYEKLFF. Here the CDR3 DNA reads TGTGCCAGCAGTTTTCCGGGACTATATGAAAAACTGTTTTTT.

The chain is built from TRBV30 and TRBJ2-3; D unresolved. This CDR3 has 13 residues. Trimming removed 4 bases from V and 3 bases from J, with 11 bases in between. Germline V gene sequence: CDR1 GTSNPN, CDR2 SVGIG (reference sequence). Written as DNA, the CDR3 is TGTGCCTGGAACAACGCTCTGACAGATACGCAGTATTTT. Protein: CAWNNALTDTQYF.

The J gene is TRBJ2-3, the V gene TRBV7-2; 9 bases align to TRBD2. The CDR3 has 14 residues. The V and J ends lost 1 base and 5 bases, in that order; junction bases with no gene match: 1. CDR1 and CDR2 (germline): SGHTA, FQGNSA. The CDR3 reads CASSLGTSVDTQYF. In nucleotides, the CDR3 is TGTGCCAGCAGCTTAGGGACTAGCGTAGATACGCAGTATTTT.

Only a few counts were recorded for this clone. CDR3 sequence: CASSPQGGEEQPQHF. The CDR3 DNA follows: TGTGCCAGCTCACCACAAGGGGGCGAGGAACAGCCCCAGCATTTT. The chain couples TRBV18 to TRBJ1-5; TRBD1 matches at 7 bases. Germline V lookup: CDR1 KGHSH, CDR2 LQKENI. J gave up 7 bases and V 1 base, and 7 bases lay outside the gene matches. The CDR3 loop spans 15 amino acids. The whole variable domain, remainder taken from reference TRBV18 and TRBJ1-5, is NAGVMQNPRHLVRRRGQEARLRCSPMKGHSHVYWYRQLPEEGLKFMVYLQKENIIDESGMPKERFSAEFPKEGPSILRIQQVVRGDSAAYFCASSPQGGEEQPQHFGDGTRLSIL.